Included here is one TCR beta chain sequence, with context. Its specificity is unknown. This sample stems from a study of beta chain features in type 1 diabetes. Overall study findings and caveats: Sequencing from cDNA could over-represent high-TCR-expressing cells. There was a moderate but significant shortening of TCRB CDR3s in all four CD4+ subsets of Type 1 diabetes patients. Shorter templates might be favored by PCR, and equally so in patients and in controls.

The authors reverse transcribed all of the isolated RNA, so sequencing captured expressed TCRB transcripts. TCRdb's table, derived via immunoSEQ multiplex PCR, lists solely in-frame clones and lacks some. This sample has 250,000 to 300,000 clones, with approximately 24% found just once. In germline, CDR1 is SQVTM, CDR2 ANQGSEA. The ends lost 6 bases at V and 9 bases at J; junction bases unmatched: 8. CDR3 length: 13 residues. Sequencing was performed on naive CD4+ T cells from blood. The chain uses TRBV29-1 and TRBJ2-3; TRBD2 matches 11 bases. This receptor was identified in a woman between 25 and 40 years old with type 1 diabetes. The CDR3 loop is CSVTSGATRTQYF. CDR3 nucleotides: TGCAGCGTGACTAGCGGGGCCACCCGGACGCAGTATTTT.